These 7 T cell receptor beta chains came from one sample sequenced in a study of CD8 T cells in Susac syndrome. RNA totalling about 0.45 to 1 ug underwent reverse transcription with random hexamers. TCRdb analysed the immunoSEQ multiplex PCR reads with MiXCR anew, one entry per CDR3 protein. The data contain 120,000 to 150,000 distinct CDR3 sequences, 85% to 95% of them seen just once; the ten biggest clones take up approximately 0.11%. The sample consisted of CD4+ T cells from PBMCs. Receptor source: a human donor with multiple sclerosis.

The CDR3 protein is CASSDQSSYNSPLHF. The CDR3 coding sequence is TGTGCCAGCAGTGACCAGAGCTCCTATAATTCACCCCTCCACTTT. The chain combines TRBV25-1 with TRBJ1-6; D not certain. Trimming removed 3 bases from V and 0 bases from J, with 6 bases in between. The germline CDR1 and CDR2 sequences are MGHDK and SYGVNS. The CDR3 covers 15 residues.

This sequence joins TRBV6-5 and TRBJ2-7, with unresolved D. Germline V gene lookup returns CDR1 MNHEY and CDR2 SVGAGI. The CDR3 covers 11 residues. Between the trimmed V and J ends, which lost 5 bases and 6 bases, there was a span of 8 bases. The CDR3 here is CASSTRSEQYF. The CDR3 DNA reads as TGTGCCAGCAGTACCAGAAGCGAGCAGTACTTC.

The chain has TRBV4-1 and TRBJ2-3; 10 positions agree with TRBD2. The germline V gene has CDR1 MGHRA and CDR2 YSYEKL. This CDR3 comprises 15 residues. The V gene end was trimmed by 1 base and the J gene end by 6 bases; junction bases not matched to a gene: 4. In DNA form, the CDR3 reads TGCGCCAGCAGCCAAGCCGGGACTAGCGTCGATACGCAGTATTTT. Its translation: CASSQAGTSVDTQYF.

This clonotype was recorded once. V gene TRBV29-1 combines with J gene TRBJ2-7; D perhaps matches TRBD1 (6 bases). The germline CDR1 and CDR2 sequences are SQVTM and ANQGSEA. The CDR3 is made up of 12 amino acids. Trimming removed 7 bases from V and 3 bases from J, with 13 bases in between. CDR3 loop: CSASGTNYEQYF. For the CDR3, the DNA is TGCAGCGCCTCCGGGACAAACTACGAGCAGTACTTC.

The chain combines TRBV14 with TRBJ2-6; D is perhaps TRBD1 (5 bases). V was pared by 4 bases and J by 0 bases, with 19 bases between. The CDR3 has 19 residues. Germline CDR1 is SGHDN and CDR2 is FVKESK. Here the CDR3 reads CASSRQLGRRHSGANVLTF. The CDR3 nucleotides read TGTGCCAGCAGCCGTCAATTGGGGCGACGGCACTCTGGGGCCAACGTCCTGACTTTC. Based on the CDR3 plus reference TRBV14 and TRBJ2-6, the full variable domain is EAGVTQFPSHSVIEKGQTVTLRCDPISGHDNLYWYRRVMGKEIKFLLHFVKESKQDESGMPNNRFLAERTGGTYSTLKVQPAELEDSGVYFCASSRQLGRRHSGANVLTFGAGSRLTVL.

V and J are TRBV20-1 and TRBJ1-2; D is unresolved. The germline V gene encodes CDR1 DFQATT and CDR2 SNEGSKA (reference sequence). Trimming took off 6 bases at V and 8 bases at J, with 13 bases between the two ends. The CDR3 is 11 residues long. The CDR3 region is CSARERMGYTF. DNA of the CDR3: TGCAGTGCAAGGGAACGCATGGGCTACACCTTC.

The CDR3 DNA reads as TGTGCCACCGGGGACGCAGGGGTGAATCAGCCCCAGCATTTT. Translation: CATGDAGVNQPQHF. V and J are TRBV24-1 and TRBJ1-5; D possibly corresponds to TRBD1 (6 bases). V dropped 9 bases and J dropped 4 bases, with 15 bases sitting between them. Germline V gene lookup returns CDR1 KGHDR and CDR2 SFDVKD. The CDR3 is made up of 14 amino acids.